The 6 T cell receptor beta chains given below trace back to one sample, sequenced in a study of vaccination and CD4 T cells after COVID-19 (dated by TCRdb to 2021 to 2024). Their specific antigens are unknown. The protocol used for the library was PCR. TCRdb lists the instrument as Illumina iSeq 100. DNA from cultured CD4+ T cells was subjected to TCR sequencing with the Oncomine TCR Beta short-read assay at the Johns Hopkins FTIC core. The public reads were reprocessed in TCRdb via fastp at Q25 and MiXCR, keeping in-frame beta chains. Each entry is one CDR3 protein sequence, shown with its most common DNA and genes. This sample holds approximately 17,000 distinct CDR3 sequences; roughly 34% were observed only once. The top ten hold roughly 12% of the sample. The treatment or condition label on this specimen signifies: roughly 11-day PBMC culture with coronavirus spike peptide pools or control peptides (ViraFEST assay).

Material: CD4+ T cells from blood, cultured in vitro. These receptors all come from a human donor who had recovered from COVID-19.

The sample holds a few counts of this clonotype. The chain links TRBV20-1 to TRBJ2-3; TRBD2 matches 14 bases. Germline V gene data show CDR1 as DFQATT and CDR2 as SNEGSKA (reference sequence). Trimming took 0 bases from V and 1 from J; bases not matched to a gene: 6. The CDR3 is 18 residues long. The CDR3 here is CSARDLTSGRGGTDTQYF. The CDR3 DNA is TGCAGTGCTAGAGATTTGACTAGCGGGAGGGGGGGCACAGATACGCAGTATTTT.

The J gene is TRBJ1-1, the V gene TRBV5-1; maybe TRBD1 (5 bases). This CDR3 contains 13 residues. CDR1 and CDR2 from the germline V gene are SGHRS and YFSETQ. V gave up 2 bases and J gave up 7 bases, with 12 bases separating them. CDR3 protein: CASSLTGRNEAFF. DNA of the CDR3: TGCGCCAGCAGCTTAACAGGTAGAAATGAAGCTTTCTTT.

This clonotype has more than one count but fewer than ten. The chain links TRBV6-5 to TRBJ2-3, with D unclear. In germline, CDR1 is MNHEY, CDR2 SVGAGI. Trimming shortened V by 1 base and J by 4 bases, and 9 bases separated the two germline ends. The CDR3 has 14 amino acids. The CDR3 spells CASSYLRSADTQYF. The CDR3 DNA is TGTGCCAGCAGTTACTTACGCTCGGCAGATACGCAGTATTTT.

This clonotype occurred a few times. The gene calls are TRBV7-2 and TRBJ2-3; D unresolved. V lost 3 bases, J lost 2 bases, and 6 bases lay in between. There are 13 residues in the CDR3. Germline lookup yields CDR1 SGHTA and CDR2 FQGNSA. CDR3 nucleotides: TGTGCCAGCAGCTTCCCAAACACAGATACGCAGTATTTT. Protein product: CASSFPNTDTQYF.

This clonotype came up a few times. The gene calls are TRBV28 and TRBJ1-5; D gene uncertain. The CDR3 is 12 amino acids. The germline V gene encodes CDR1 MDHEN and CDR2 SYDVKM. V lost 6 bases and J lost 4, with 7 bases in between. The CDR3 reads CASRNGNQPQHF. The CDR3 DNA is TGTGCCAGCAGAAACGGGAATCAGCCCCAGCATTTT.

This chain links TRBV2 with TRBJ1-2; no clear D. The CDR3 totals 13 residues. In germline, CDR1 is SNHLY, CDR2 FYNNEI. Trimming stripped 1 base from V and 1 base from J, with 4 bases between. The CDR3 DNA reads TGTGCCAGCAGTGAAGGGGTTAACTATGGCTACACCTTC. It codes for CASSEGVNYGYTF.